This T cell receptor (beta chain) was profiled in a study of CD8 T cells in Susac syndrome. cDNA came from around 0.54 to 1 ug RNA primed by random hexamers. TCRdb re-analysed the immunoSEQ multiplex PCR reads in MiXCR, keeping a single row per CDR3 protein. The data show about 440,000 distinct CDR3 sequences, with approximately 89% seen just once and under 0.15% held by the top ten. The authors sequenced TCR beta from blood CD8+ and CD4+ T cells. Isolation of CD8+ and CD4+ T cells was performed negatively, whereas enrichment of TEMRA cells was done by FACS. CDR3 size: 14 residues. Trimming pared 5 bases from V and 2 bases from J, leaving 10 bases between. Germline CDR1 and CDR2: MNHNS and SASEGT.

What was sequenced was CD8+ T cells from PBMCs. The receptor was derived from a human donor with multiple sclerosis. The V gene is TRBV6-1, the J gene TRBJ1-5, with D unclear. The CDR3, as DNA: TGTGCCAGCAGTCCCCTCCCTGGCAATCAGCCCCAGCATTTT. It translates to CASSPLPGNQPQHF.